This T cell receptor beta chain was recovered during a study of blood T cells in healthy people across ages. The authors ran a second PCR of roughly 6 to 12 cycles using a sample-barcoded 5' primer and a J-beta primer mix. TCRdb redid the calling of the 5' RACE reads with MiXCR, one entry per CDR3 protein. The table has fewer than 900,000 distinct CDR3 sequences, roughly 35% seen once. This clonotype was recorded a few times. What it binds is unknown. Trimming pared 4 bases from V and 5 bases from J, leaving 15 bases between. The CDR3 length is 14 residues. Germline CDR1 SGHRS, CDR2 YFSETQ. General study points: Among T cells, TCR beta diversity per million cells dropped roughly linearly as age rose.

This clonotype originated in a man aged 18 to 30 in good health. Source material: blood. The chain recombines TRBV5-1 with TRBJ1-1; tentatively, D is TRBD1 (5 bases). The CDR3: CASSQDSGRTEAFF. The CDR3 DNA reads TGCGCCAGCAGCCAGGATTCAGGGAGGACTGAAGCTTTCTTT.